A single TCR beta chain is shown here with its context. Its antigen is unknown. The sample belongs to a study of T cell responses to AZD1222 COVID-19 vaccine. Whole-study findings and limits: Spike-specific TCRs gained breadth and depth after people received two AZD1222 doses. Donors were largely white British and mainly female; clonal diversity was possibly underestimated. Unmutated variant regions are reportedly the target of nearly half of TCRs that are spike-specific.

The method was immunoSEQ multiplex PCR; TCRdb's version includes in-frame clones alone and lacks a portion of them. The table shows about 120,000 clones, with 80% to 95% occurring only once. This CDR3 is 18 amino acids long. CDR1 and CDR2 (germline): SGHRS, YFSETQ. The junction had 7 bases not matched to a gene; V was cut back by 4 bases and J by 1 base. The starting material was peripheral blood, obtained 28 days after the second dose of the MenACWY control vaccine. The TCR comes from an adult who received the MenACWY meningococcal vaccine as a control. This chain connects TRBV5-1 to TRBJ2-2; the match to TRBD2 covers 13 bases. The CDR3 DNA reads as TGCGCCAGCAGCAACGGACTAGCGGGAGCGGGGAACACCGGGGAGCTGTTTTTT. Protein: CASSNGLAGAGNTGELFF.